The clone carrying this TCR beta chain was counted ten times or more. The antigen is undetermined. TCRdb independently ran MiXCR on the 5' RACE reads; one entry per CDR3 protein. Of around 540,000 distinct CDR3 sequences in the sample, about an eighth were seen once. The CDR3 contains 15 residues. The junction had 8 bases not matched to a gene; V was cut back by 4 bases and J by 4 bases. The V gene's germline CDR1 is SGHRS and CDR2 YFSETQ. These data belong to a study of CD8 T cells in ankylosing spondylitis. General study results and limits: Reportedly, matched ankylosing spondylitis synovial fluid was significantly enriched for disease-linked clones. A TCR beta motif of about 8 highly homologous variants seemed to mark ankylosing spondylitis blood.

The V and J genes are TRBV5-1 and TRBJ2-1; 7 nucleotides align to TRBD2. The material sequenced was blood, either unsorted or a sorted T cell fraction (not recorded which). This sequence originates from a male donor with ankylosing spondylitis. The CDR3 sequence: CASSPGAGRYNEQFF. CDR3 DNA sequence: TGCGCCAGCAGCCCCGGGGCCGGGAGGTACAATGAGCAGTTCTTC.